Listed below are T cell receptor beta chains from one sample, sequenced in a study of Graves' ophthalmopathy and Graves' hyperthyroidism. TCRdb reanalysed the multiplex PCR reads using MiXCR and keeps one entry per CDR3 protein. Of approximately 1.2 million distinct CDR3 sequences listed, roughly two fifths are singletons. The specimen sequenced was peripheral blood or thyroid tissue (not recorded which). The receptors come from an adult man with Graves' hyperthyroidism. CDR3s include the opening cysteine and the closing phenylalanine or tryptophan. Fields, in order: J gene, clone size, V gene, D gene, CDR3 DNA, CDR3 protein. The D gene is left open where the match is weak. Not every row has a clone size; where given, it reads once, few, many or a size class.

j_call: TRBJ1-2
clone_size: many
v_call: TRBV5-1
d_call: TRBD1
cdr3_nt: TGCGCCAGCAGACGAAGCAGACAGGGGGATATTTCGGATGGCTACACCTTC
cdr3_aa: CASRRSRQGDISDGYTF

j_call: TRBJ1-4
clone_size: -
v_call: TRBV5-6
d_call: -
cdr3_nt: TGTGCCAGCAGCCCAACAGGGCAGGGTAATGAAAAACTGTTTTTT
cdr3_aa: CASSPTGQGNEKLFF

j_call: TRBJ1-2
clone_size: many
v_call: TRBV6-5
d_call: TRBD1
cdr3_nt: TGTGCCAGCAGTCTGACAGGGATGGATGGCTACACCTTC
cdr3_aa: CASSLTGMDGYTF

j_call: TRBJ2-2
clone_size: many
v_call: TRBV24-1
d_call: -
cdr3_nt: TGTGCCACCAGTGATTTGCAAAGCACCGGGGAGCTGTTTTTT
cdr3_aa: CATSDLQSTGELFF

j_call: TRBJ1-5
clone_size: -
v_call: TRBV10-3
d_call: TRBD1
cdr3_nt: TGTGCCAGCAGGACAGGGGAACAGCCCCAGCATTTT
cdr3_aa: CASRTGEQPQHF

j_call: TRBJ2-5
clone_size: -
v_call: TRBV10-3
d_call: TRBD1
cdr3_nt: TGTGCCATCAAAGGACAGGGGAGCGAGACCCAGTACTTC
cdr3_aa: CAIKGQGSETQYF

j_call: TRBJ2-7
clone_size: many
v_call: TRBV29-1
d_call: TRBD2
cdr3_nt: TGCAGCGTTAGCGGGGGAAGCTCCTACGAGCAGTACTTC
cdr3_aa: CSVSGGSSYEQYF

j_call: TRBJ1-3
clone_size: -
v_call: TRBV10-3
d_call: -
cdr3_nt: TGTGCCAGCGGTCAGGGAACGAGCTCTGGAAACACCATATATTTT
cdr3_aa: CASGQGTSSGNTIYF

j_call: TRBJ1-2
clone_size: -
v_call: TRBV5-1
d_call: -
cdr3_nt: TGCGCCAGCAGCTTGGAATCTGGGGATGGCTACACCTTC
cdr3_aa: CASSLESGDGYTF

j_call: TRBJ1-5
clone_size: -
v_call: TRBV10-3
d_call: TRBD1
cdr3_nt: TGTGCCAGGCCCGGGACAGACAGCACTCAGCCCCAGCATTTT
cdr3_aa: CARPGTDSTQPQHF

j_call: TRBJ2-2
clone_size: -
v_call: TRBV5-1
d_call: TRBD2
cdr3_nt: TGCGCCAGCACCCAACTAGCGGGGGACACCGGGGAGCTGTTTTTT
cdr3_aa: CASTQLAGDTGELFF

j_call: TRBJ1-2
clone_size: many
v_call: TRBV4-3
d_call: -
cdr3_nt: TGCGCCAGCAGCCAGGACACAGGGAGTTATAACTATGGCTACACCTTC
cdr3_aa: CASSQDTGSYNYGYTF

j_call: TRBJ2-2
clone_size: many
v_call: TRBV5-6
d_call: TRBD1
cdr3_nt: TGTGCCAGCAGCATACCGGGACAGGGGCAACTCGGGGAGCTGTTTTTT
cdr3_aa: CASSIPGQGQLGELFF

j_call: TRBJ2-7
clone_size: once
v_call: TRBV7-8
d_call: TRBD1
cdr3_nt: TGTGCCAGCATCGAGGGACAGAGGGACTCCTACGAGCAGTACTTC
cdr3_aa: CASIEGQRDSYEQYF

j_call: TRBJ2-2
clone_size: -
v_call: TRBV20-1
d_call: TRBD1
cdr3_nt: TGCAGTGCTAGAGATCCCACACAGGGGGCCGCCGGGGAGCTGTTTTTT
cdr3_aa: CSARDPTQGAAGELFF

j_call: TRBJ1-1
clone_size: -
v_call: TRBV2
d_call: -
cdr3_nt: TGTGCCAGCAGTGAGTGGCGAGCTGAAGCTTTCTTT
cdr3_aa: CASSEWRAEAFF

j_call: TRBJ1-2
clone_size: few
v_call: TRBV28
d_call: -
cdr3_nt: TGTGCCAGCAGTTCCCCTTGGGTTAACTATGGCTACACCTTC
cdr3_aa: CASSSPWVNYGYTF

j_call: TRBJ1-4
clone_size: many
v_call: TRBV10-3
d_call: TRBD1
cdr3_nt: TGTGCCATCAGTAGCTTAGCGGGACAGTCAAGAGAAAAACTGTTTTTT
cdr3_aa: CAISSLAGQSREKLFF

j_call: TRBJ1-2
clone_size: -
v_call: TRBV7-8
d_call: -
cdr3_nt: TGTGCCAGCAGCTTATACCTCGGGAACTATGGCTACACCTTC
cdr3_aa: CASSLYLGNYGYTF

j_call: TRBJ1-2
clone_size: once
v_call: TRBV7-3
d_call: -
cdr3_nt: TGTGCCAGCAGGCCCTCCCCCGGGGGCAATAACTATGGCTACACCTTC
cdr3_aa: CASRPSPGGNNYGYTF

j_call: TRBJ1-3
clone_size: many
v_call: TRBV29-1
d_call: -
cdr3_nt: TGCAGCGTTCTAAAGTTGGGGAGCTCTGGAAACACCATATATTTT
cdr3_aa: CSVLKLGSSGNTIYF

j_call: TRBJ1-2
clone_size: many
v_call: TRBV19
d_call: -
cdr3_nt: TGTGCCAGTAGTATACAGGGTCGAAGCGGCTACACCTTC
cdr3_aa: CASSIQGRSGYTF

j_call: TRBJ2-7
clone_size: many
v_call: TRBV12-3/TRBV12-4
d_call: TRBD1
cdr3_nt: TGTGCCAGCAGTTCCGCAGGGGGCCGCTACGAGCAGTACTTC
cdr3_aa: CASSSAGGRYEQYF

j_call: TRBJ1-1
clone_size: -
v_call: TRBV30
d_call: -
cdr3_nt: TGTGCCTGGAGGGCTACCGGGAAGCCGAACACTGAAGCTTTCTTT
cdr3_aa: CAWRATGKPNTEAFF

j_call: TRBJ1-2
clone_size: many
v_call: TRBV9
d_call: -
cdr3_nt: TGTGCCAGCAGCGAAACCCGAAACTATGGCTACACCTTC
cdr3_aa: CASSETRNYGYTF

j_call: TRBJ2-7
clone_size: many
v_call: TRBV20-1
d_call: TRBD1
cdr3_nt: TGCAGTGCCCCGGGACAGGGGTTCTACGAGCAGTACTTC
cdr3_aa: CSAPGQGFYEQYF

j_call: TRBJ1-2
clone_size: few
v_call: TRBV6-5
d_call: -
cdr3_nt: TGTGCCAGCAGTTATACGGTCAGCCAGTCCAACTATGGCTACACCTTC
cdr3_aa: CASSYTVSQSNYGYTF

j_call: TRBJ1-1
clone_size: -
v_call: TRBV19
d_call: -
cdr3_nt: TGTGCCAGTGGGACTTACAAAGAGAACACTGAAGCTTTCTTT
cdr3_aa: CASGTYKENTEAFF

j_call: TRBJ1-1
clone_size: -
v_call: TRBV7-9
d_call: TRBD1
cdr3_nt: TGTGCCAGCAGCTTTGGGGACAGGGTTAACACTGAAGCTTTCTTT
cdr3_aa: CASSFGDRVNTEAFF

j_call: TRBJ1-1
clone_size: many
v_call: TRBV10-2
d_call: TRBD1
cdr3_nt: TGCGCCAGCCATGGACAGGGGATGGGTTTGAACACTGAAGCTTTCTTT
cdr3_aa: CASHGQGMGLNTEAFF

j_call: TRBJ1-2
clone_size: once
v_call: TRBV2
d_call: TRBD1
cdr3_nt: TGTGCCAGCAGACCTACAGGGGGCAACACCTTC
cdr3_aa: CASRPTGGNTF

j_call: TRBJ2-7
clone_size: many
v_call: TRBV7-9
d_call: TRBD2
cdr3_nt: TGTGCCAGCAGCTTAGGCGGACTAGCGGGACTGGCTTACGAGCAGTACTTC
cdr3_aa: CASSLGGLAGLAYEQYF

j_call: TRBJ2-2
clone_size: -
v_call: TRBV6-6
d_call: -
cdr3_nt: TGTGCCAGCACCTCTGGGGTAGGGAACACCGGGGAGCTGTTTTTT
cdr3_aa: CASTSGVGNTGELFF

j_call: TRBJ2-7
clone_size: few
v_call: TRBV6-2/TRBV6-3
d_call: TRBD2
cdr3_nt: TGTGCCAGCAGTTACTCGCCTAGCGGGAGCCCTGGGGCTTACGAGCAGTACTTC
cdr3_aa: CASSYSPSGSPGAYEQYF

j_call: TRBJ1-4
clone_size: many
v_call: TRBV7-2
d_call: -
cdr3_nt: TGTGCCAGCAGCTTAAGGGGTCCAGGGACTGAAAAACTGTTTTTT
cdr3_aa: CASSLRGPGTEKLFF

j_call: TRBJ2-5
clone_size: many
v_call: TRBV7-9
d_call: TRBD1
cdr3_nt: TGTGCCAGCAGCCCTACAGGGGATGAGACCCAGTACTTC
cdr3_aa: CASSPTGDETQYF

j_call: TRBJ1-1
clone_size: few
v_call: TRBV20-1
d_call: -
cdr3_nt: TGCAGTGCTAAGAACAGCCAGAACACTGAAGCTTTCTTT
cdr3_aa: CSAKNSQNTEAFF

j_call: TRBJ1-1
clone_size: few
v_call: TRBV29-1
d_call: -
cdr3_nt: TGCAGCGGAACTTACAACAGGGTAACTGAAGCTTTCTTT
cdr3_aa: CSGTYNRVTEAFF

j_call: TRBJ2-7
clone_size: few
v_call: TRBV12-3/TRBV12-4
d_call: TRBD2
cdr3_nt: TGTGCCAGCAGACCGAGTAGCGGGGGGACATACGAGCAGTACTTC
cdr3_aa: CASRPSSGGTYEQYF

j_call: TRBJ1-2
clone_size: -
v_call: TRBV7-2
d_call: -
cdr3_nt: TGTGCCAGCACCATGGCAGGGACGGATGTTTGGGGCTACACCTTC
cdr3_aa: CASTMAGTDVWGYTF

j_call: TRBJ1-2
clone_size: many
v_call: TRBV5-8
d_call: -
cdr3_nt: TGTGCCAGCAGCCAGGACATGACGAACTATGGCTACACCTTC
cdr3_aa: CASSQDMTNYGYTF

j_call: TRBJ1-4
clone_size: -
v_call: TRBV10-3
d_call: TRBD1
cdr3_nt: TGTGCCATCAGCCCCGGGACAGGAGCCGAAAAACTGTTTTTT
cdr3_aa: CAISPGTGAEKLFF

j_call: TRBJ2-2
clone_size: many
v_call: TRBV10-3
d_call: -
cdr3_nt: TGTGCCATCAAATCCTGGACAACGAACACCGGGGAGCTGTTTTTT
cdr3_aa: CAIKSWTTNTGELFF

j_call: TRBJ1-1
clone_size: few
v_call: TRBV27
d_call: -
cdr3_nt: TGTGCCAGCAGTTTAAGTGAGTGGACTGAAGCTTTCTTT
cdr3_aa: CASSLSEWTEAFF

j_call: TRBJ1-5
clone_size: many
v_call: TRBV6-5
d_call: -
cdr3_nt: TGTGCCAGCAGTCCAGGAACCGGGACCCATAGCAATCAGCCCCAGCATTTT
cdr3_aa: CASSPGTGTHSNQPQHF

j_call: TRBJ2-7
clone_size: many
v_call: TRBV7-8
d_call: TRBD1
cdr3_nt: TGTGCCAGCAGCCAGCCGGTGACAGGGGTGAGTGGCGAGCAGTACTTC
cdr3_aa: CASSQPVTGVSGEQYF

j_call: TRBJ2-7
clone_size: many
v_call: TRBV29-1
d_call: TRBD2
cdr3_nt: TGCAGCGCAACGGGACTAGCGGGGAGCTACGAGCAGTACTTC
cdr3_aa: CSATGLAGSYEQYF

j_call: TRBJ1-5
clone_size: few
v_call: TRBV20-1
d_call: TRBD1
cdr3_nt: TGCAGTGCTAGTGTTGAGGGACAGAATTACAATCAGCCCCAGCATTTT
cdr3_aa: CSASVEGQNYNQPQHF

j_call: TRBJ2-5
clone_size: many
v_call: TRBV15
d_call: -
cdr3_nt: TGTGCCACCAGCAGAGATGGGGGCTATAGAGAGACCCAGTACTTC
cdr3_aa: CATSRDGGYRETQYF

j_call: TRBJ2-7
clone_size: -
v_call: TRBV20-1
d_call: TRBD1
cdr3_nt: TGCAGTGCGAGACAGGGGGGGTTTCTTCGGAACGAGCAGTACTTC
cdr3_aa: CSARQGGFLRNEQYF

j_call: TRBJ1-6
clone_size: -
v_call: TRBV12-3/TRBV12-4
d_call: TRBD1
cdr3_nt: TGTGCCAGCAGGAGGACAGGCAGGGAGAATTCACCCCTCCACTTT
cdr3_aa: CASRRTGRENSPLHF

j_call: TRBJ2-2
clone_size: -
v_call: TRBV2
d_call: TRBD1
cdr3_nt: TGTGCCAGCAAGGACAGGGGGCCGACCGGGGAGCTGTTTTTT
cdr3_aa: CASKDRGPTGELFF

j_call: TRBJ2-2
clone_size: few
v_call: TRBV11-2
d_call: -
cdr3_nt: TGTGCCAGCAGCTTAAGAGACATAAACACCGGGGAGCTGTTTTTT
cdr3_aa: CASSLRDINTGELFF

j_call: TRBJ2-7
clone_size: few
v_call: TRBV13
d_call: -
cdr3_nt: TGTGCCAGCAGCCTGGGGGTTGGTGCACGCTCCTACGAGCAGTACTTC
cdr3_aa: CASSLGVGARSYEQYF

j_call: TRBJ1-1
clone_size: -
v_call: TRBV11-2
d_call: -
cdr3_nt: TGTGCCAGCATCTATACGAACACTGAAGCTTTCTTT
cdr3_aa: CASIYTNTEAFF